This T cell receptor beta chain comes out of a study of blood T cell repertoires in COVID-19. For the study at large: PBMCs, B-cell-depleted T cells, or T cells provided the cDNA or gDNA that made up the material.

Method: immunoSEQ multiplex PCR; TCRdb's copy keeps in-frame clones and lacks some. Here the sample spans roughly 300,000 clones, roughly 86% being singletons. Only a few counts were recorded for this clone. From germline, CDR1 is SNHLY and CDR2 FYNNEI. This CDR3 region has 13 residues. V was pared by 6 bases and J by 0 bases, with 1 base of the junction left unmatched. This clonotype was sampled from a woman aged 50 to 65 with acute or convalescent COVID-19. The chain uses TRBV2 and TRBJ1-1; 7 bases fit TRBD1. The sample taken for sequencing was peripheral blood. CDR3: CASRTGLNTEAFF. In DNA, the CDR3 is TGTGCCAGCAGGACAGGGTTGAACACTGAAGCTTTCTTT.